This TCR beta chain was recovered during a study of blood T cell repertoires in COVID-19. CDR1 and CDR2 from the germline V gene are WNHNN and SYGVQD (reference sequence). The V segment lost 0 bases and the J segment 2 bases; nucleotides outside the gene matches: 1. The CDR3 runs to 16 residues. As originally analysed: It was from reference gene primer amplification that nucleated cell counts were estimated. The protocol was immunoSEQ multiplex PCR, while the TCRdb copy is restricted to in-frame clones and leaves out a portion. V and J calls and clone size are those listed in that table; D and trimming were worked out from the DNA. The data hold fewer than 250,000 clones, with around 83% observed a single time.

The sequence came from a woman aged 40 to 50 in a cohort exposed to, infected with or recovered from COVID-19 (not recorded which). The source material was PBMCs or T cells enriched from blood (not recorded which). The rearrangement joins TRBV10-1 to TRBJ1-6, with TRBD1 matching 7 bases. The chain's CDR3 is CASSESGTAYNSPLHF. The CDR3 coding sequence is TGCGCCAGCAGTGAGTCCGGGACAGCCTATAATTCACCCCTCCACTTT.